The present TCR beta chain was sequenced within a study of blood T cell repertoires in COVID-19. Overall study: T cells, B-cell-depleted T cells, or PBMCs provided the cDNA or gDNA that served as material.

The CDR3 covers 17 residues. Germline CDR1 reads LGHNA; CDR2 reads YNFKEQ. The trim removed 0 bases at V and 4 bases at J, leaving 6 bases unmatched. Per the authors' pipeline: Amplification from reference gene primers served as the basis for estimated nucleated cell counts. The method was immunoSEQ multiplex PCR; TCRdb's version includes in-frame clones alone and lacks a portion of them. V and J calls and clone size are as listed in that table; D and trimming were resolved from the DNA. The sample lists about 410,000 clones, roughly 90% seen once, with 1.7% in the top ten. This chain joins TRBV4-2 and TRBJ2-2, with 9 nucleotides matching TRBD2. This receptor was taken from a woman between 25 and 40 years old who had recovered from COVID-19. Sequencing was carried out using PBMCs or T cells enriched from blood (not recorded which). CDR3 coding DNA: TGTGCCAGCAGCCAAGAGGCGGGGGGGCTGCGCACCGGGGAGCTGTTTTTT. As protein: CASSQEAGGLRTGELFF.